These 10 T cell receptor beta chains originate from one sample sequenced in a study of T-cell memory formation after mild COVID-19. TCRdb itself ran the 5' RACE reads through MiXCR, one entry per CDR3 protein. The sample consists of 250,000 to 350,000 distinct CDR3 sequences, approximately 15% of them appearing once. Sequences were obtained from PBMCs or a T cell subset sorted from them (not recorded which). The receptor set was obtained from a man between 18 and 35 years old who had mild COVID-19 (a few samples of this study predate the infection). Cell type and time point are not known.

This clonotype came up a few times. The chain employs TRBV5-1 and TRBJ2-3; 16 bases are a match to TRBD2. Trimming removed 0 bases from V and 3 bases from J; junction bases left unmatched: 7. The CDR3 spans 19 residues. Looked up from germline, CDR1 is SGHRS and CDR2 is YFSETQ. Here the CDR3 DNA reads TGCGCCAGCAGCTTGGCCGGGACTAGCGGGGGGGCCGGGACAGATACGCAGTATTTT. This encodes CASSLAGTSGGAGTDTQYF.

There are a few counts of this clonotype. This sequence joins TRBV20-1 and TRBJ2-3; 7 bases fit TRBD2. Germline CDR1 is DFQATT and CDR2 is SNEGSKA (reference sequence). J was trimmed by 1 base and V by 6 bases; bases with no gene match: 10. This CDR3 has 15 residues. CDR3 amino acids: CSAGRAGQGTDTQYF. In nucleotides, the CDR3 is TGCAGTGCGGGGAGGGCGGGCCAGGGCACAGATACGCAGTATTTT.

This sequence joins TRBV12-3 or TRBV12-4 and TRBJ1-3; maybe TRBD1 (5 bases). This CDR3 comprises 15 residues. Trimming cost V 3 bases and J 2 bases, with 11 bases left between them. The CDR3 here is CASSFSRDPGNTIYF. The CDR3 DNA is TGTGCCAGCAGTTTTAGCAGGGATCCTGGAAACACCATATATTTT.

The chain uses TRBV10-3 and TRBJ1-2; 8 bases align to TRBD1. CDR1 and CDR2 (germline): ENHRY, SYGVKD. The CDR3 loop spans 13 amino acids. The J segment lost 7 bases and the V segment lost 4 bases, leaving 5 bases of the junction unmatched. CDR3 residues: CAISVGQGGGYTF. The CDR3 nucleotides read TGTGCCATCAGTGTTGGACAGGGTGGTGGCTACACCTTC.

This clonotype has only a few counts. The chain carries TRBV12-3 or TRBV12-4 and TRBJ1-6; D is unclear. With 5 bases removed from V and 10 bases from J, the gap between germline ends came to 15 bases. The CDR3 runs 14 residues. The CDR3 DNA follows: TGTGCCAGCAGTCGGACGGCTGAAGGGTCACCCCTCCACTTT. Amino acid sequence: CASSRTAEGSPLHF.

This clonotype was detected a few times. The V call is TRBV6-5, the J call TRBJ2-3; tentative D call: TRBD1 (6 bases). The germline V gene has CDR1 MNHEY and CDR2 SVGAGI. The CDR3 is 15 residues long. The V end lost 5 bases, the J end lost 4 bases, and 16 bases lay between the germline ends. The CDR3 is CASSQGQGRSDTQYF. The CDR3 DNA reads TGTGCCAGCAGTCAGGGGCAGGGGCGGTCAGATACGCAGTATTTT.

The chain joins TRBV6-5 to TRBJ1-1; the D gene is possibly TRBD1 (6 bases). This CDR3 region has 14 residues. V was pared by 2 bases and J by 3 bases, with 10 bases between. Germline CDR1 and CDR2: MNHEY and SVGAGI. Here the CDR3 DNA reads TGTGCCAGCAGTTACGGGGGACAATACACTGAAGCTTTCTTT. It specifies CASSYGGQYTEAFF.

The table lists this clonotype with many counts. The chain uses TRBV6-2 or TRBV6-3 and TRBJ2-1; tentative D call: TRBD2 (6 bases). The CDR3 runs 11 residues. CDR1 and CDR2 from the germline V gene are MNHEY and SVGEGT. The V end lost 8 bases, the J end lost 10 bases, and 12 bases lay between the germline ends. Written as DNA, the CDR3 is TGTGCCAGCTCGTTCGCGGGAGAGCAGTTCTTC. Translating it yields CASSFAGEQFF.

This clonotype has a handful of counts. V is TRBV29-1 and J is TRBJ2-7; D is tentatively TRBD1 or TRBD2 (5 bases each). Germline V lookup: CDR1 SQVTM, CDR2 ANQGSEA. This CDR3 has 11 amino acids. V gave up 0 bases and J gave up 12 bases, with 12 bases separating them. CDR3 DNA: TGCAGCGTTGAAGATCGAGGGGTCTCGTACTTC. Its translation: CSVEDRGVSYF.

This clonotype appeared a few times. The V call is TRBV24-1, the J call TRBJ2-3; 14 nucleotides align to TRBD2. V lost 2 bases to trimming and J lost 2 bases; unmatched junction nucleotides: 2. This CDR3 spans 17 amino acids. Germline CDR1 and CDR2: KGHDR and SFDVKD. The CDR3: CATSDSGLAGVTDTQYF. CDR3 sequence (DNA): TGTGCCACCAGTGATTCGGGACTAGCGGGGGTCACAGATACGCAGTATTTT.